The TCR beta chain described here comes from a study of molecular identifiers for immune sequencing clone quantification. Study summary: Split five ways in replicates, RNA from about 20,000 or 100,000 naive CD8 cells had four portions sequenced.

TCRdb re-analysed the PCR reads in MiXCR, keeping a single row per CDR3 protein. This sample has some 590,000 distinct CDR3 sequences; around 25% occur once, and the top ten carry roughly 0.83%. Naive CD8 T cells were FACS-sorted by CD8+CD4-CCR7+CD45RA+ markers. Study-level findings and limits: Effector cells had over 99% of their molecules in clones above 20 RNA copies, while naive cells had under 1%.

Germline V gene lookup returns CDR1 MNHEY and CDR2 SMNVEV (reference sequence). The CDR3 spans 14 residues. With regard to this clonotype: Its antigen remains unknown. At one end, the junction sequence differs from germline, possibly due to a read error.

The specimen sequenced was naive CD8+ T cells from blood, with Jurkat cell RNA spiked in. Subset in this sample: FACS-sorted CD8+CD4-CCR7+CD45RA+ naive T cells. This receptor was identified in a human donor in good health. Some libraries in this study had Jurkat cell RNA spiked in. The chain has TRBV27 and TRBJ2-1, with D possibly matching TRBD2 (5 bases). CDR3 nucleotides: TGTGCCAGCAGTCCCGGCCTAGCTTTCAATGGGCAGTTCTTC. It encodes CASSPGLAFNGQFF.